Listed below are T cell receptor beta chains from one sample, sequenced in a study of cytomegalovirus exposure and HLA in healthy donors. This table comes from immunoSEQ multiplex PCR, and its TCRdb copy is limited to in-frame clones, with some not included. The repertoire has around 130,000 clones, 75% to 85% of them found once; the top ten carry roughly 2.5%. Specimen: PBMCs. All receptors derive from a man aged 25-45 years in good health and CMV-seronegative. The CDR3 runs from the conserved cysteine through the conserved F or W. Each record gives: CDR3 length, V gene, J gene, CDR3 protein.

length: 15; V: TRBV6-5; J: TRBJ2-1; CDR3: CASSYSTSSYNEQFF
length: 14; V: TRBV5-1; J: TRBJ2-7; CDR3: CASSLDRYNYEQYF
length: 16; V: TRBV27; J: TRBJ1-2; CDR3: CASSLSRLASNYGYTF
length: 13; V: TRBV25-1; J: TRBJ2-6; CDR3: CASSESGANVLTF
length: 12; V: TRBV28; J: TRBJ1-4; CDR3: CASSWGRDKLFF
length: 13; V: TRBV7-9; J: TRBJ2-1; CDR3: CASSETTYNEQFF
length: 15; V: TRBV5-1; J: TRBJ1-6; CDR3: CASSSEQPTNSPLHF
length: 17; V: TRBV7-6; J: TRBJ2-1; CDR3: CASSPGTSGRNYNEQFF
length: 14; V: TRBV30; J: TRBJ1-1; CDR3: CAWYPGDGYTEAFF
length: 13; V: TRBV11-2; J: TRBJ2-7; CDR3: CASSGQLSYEQYF
length: 13; V: TRBV19; J: TRBJ1-1; CDR3: CASSDRVNTEAFF
length: 13; V: TRBV11-2; J: TRBJ2-2; CDR3: CASSLQGDGELFF
length: 14; V: TRBV7-2; J: TRBJ2-7; CDR3: CASSPDGVTYEQYF
length: 12; V: TRBV21-1; J: TRBJ2-1; CDR3: CASSYRAREQFF
length: 15; V: TRBV11-2; J: TRBJ2-7; CDR3: CASSRGTGGWYEQYF
length: 13; V: TRBV6-5; J: TRBJ2-1; CDR3: CASSYSPYNEQFF
length: 15; V: TRBV6-1; J: TRBJ2-7; CDR3: CASIQGIESSYEQYF
length: 13; V: TRBV9; J: TRBJ1-2; CDR3: CASSGRDSYGYPF
length: 13; V: TRBV10-1; J: TRBJ2-7; CDR3: CASSGVASDGQYF
length: 16; V: TRBV10-2; J: TRBJ2-1; CDR3: CASSGASGPQTDEQFF
length: 14; V: TRBV29-1; J: TRBJ2-6; CDR3: CSVTGMAGANVLTF
length: 15; V: TRBV5-1; J: TRBJ2-1; CDR3: CASSILAGEGNEQFF
length: 16; V: TRBV7-8; J: TRBJ2-1; CDR3: CASSLVPGADYNEQFF
length: 15; V: TRBV27; J: TRBJ2-1; CDR3: CASSPQRDDNSEQFF
length: 12; V: TRBV28; J: TRBJ1-5; CDR3: CASRRQDQPQHF
length: 13; V: TRBV10-1; J: TRBJ1-4; CDR3: CASSGQGEEKLFF
length: 11; V: TRBV20-1; J: TRBJ1-2; CDR3: CSASPGYGYTF
length: 13; V: TRBV28; J: TRBJ2-7; CDR3: CASSLGTAYEQYF
length: 14; V: TRBV19; J: TRBJ2-7; CDR3: CASSDSPAAYEQYF
length: 16; V: TRBV6-5; J: TRBJ2-7; CDR3: CASSYSTSNLIYEQYF
length: 11; V: TRBV7-9; J: TRBJ2-5; CDR3: CASSPQETQYF
length: 16; V: TRBV7-9; J: TRBJ2-1; CDR3: CASRIGLKGSYNEQFF
length: 11; V: TRBV20-1; J: TRBJ2-1; CDR3: CSASIVYEQFF
length: 10; V: TRBV13; J: TRBJ1-2; CDR3: CASGRDGYTF
length: 14; V: TRBV6-1; J: TRBJ2-7; CDR3: CASSVGTGPYEQYF
length: 15; V: TRBV18; J: TRBJ2-3; CDR3: CASSRGRLGTDTQYF
length: 14; V: TRBV5-1; J: TRBJ2-1; CDR3: CASSSMSSYNEQFF
length: 14; V: TRBV29-1; J: TRBJ2-3; CDR3: CSVVAGGAPDTQYF
length: 13; V: TRBV7-8; J: TRBJ2-1; CDR3: CASNLGLGLEQFF
length: 16; V: TRBV2; J: TRBJ2-1; CDR3: CASRPTGGVLWNEQFF
length: 14; V: TRBV19; J: TRBJ2-7; CDR3: CASSMGQTGDEQYF
length: 16; V: TRBV2; J: TRBJ2-3; CDR3: CASSEWGGPSTDTQYF
length: 18; V: TRBV7-9; J: TRBJ2-5; CDR3: CASSPQLLTGEEWETQYF
length: 14; V: TRBV19; J: TRBJ2-7; CDR3: CASKSDRGQGEQYF
length: 14; V: TRBV6-1; J: TRBJ2-7; CDR3: CASSEGTGYYEQYF
length: 13; V: TRBV7-2; J: TRBJ2-3; CDR3: CASSLQVTDTQYF
length: 15; V: TRBV7-9; J: TRBJ1-1; CDR3: CASSSVAGAGTEAFF
length: 11; V: TRBV11-3; J: TRBJ2-7; CDR3: CASSSTYEQYF
length: 14; V: TRBV25-1; J: TRBJ1-1; CDR3: CASSEGYVHAEAFF